Below, 30 T cell receptor beta chains from the same sample are listed, as sequenced in a study of T cell responses to AZD1222 COVID-19 vaccine. Method: immunoSEQ multiplex PCR; TCRdb's copy keeps in-frame clones and lacks some. The table shows 100,000 to 150,000 clones, with approximately 83% occurring only once. Sample: peripheral blood, taken on day 0 of AZD1222 vaccination. All receptors derive from an adult in good health.

This chain uses TRBV7-2 with TRBJ2-5, with TRBD2 matching 10 bases. The germline V gene has CDR1 SGHTA and CDR2 FQGNSA. Unmatched junction bases numbered 9, after V lost 6 bases and J lost 5 bases. CDR3 length: 15 residues. The DNA of the CDR3 is TGTGCCAGCAGACGCCGTACTAGCGGGAAGGAGACCCAGTACTTC. It yields the protein CASRRRTSGKETQYF.

The CDR3, as DNA: TGTGCCAGCAGCCAAGGGGGGAATGAGCAGTTCTTC. The encoded protein is CASSQGGNEQFF. The chain uses TRBV11-3 and TRBJ2-1; possibly TRBD1 or TRBD2 for D (6 bases each). This CDR3 has 12 amino acids. Per germline, CDR1 SGHNT and CDR2 YENEEA. V gave up 5 bases and J gave up 7 bases, with 9 bases separating them. Filled out from reference TRBV11-3 and TRBJ2-1, the complete variable domain reads EAGVVQSPRYKIIEKKQPVAFWCNPISGHNTLYWYLQNLGQGPELLIRYENEEAVDDSQLPKDRFSAERLKGVDSTLKIQPAELGDSAVYLCASSQGGNEQFFGPGTRLTVL.

This sequence joins TRBV6-5 and TRBJ1-4; D call uncertain. The CDR3 extends over 14 amino acids. Germline values: CDR1 MNHEY, CDR2 SVGAGI. Trimming stripped 6 bases from V and 3 bases from J, with 11 bases between. Here the CDR3 reads CASSDPKANEKLFF. In nucleotides, the CDR3 is TGTGCCAGCAGCGATCCCAAAGCTAATGAAAAACTGTTTTTT.

The chain combines TRBV6-1 with TRBJ1-1; D gene unclear. Per germline, CDR1 MNHNS and CDR2 SASEGT. The CDR3 runs to 15 residues. V lost 0 bases and J 4 bases, leaving 12 bases between the germline ends. CDR3 loop: CASSEAGRRITEAFF. The CDR3 DNA sequence: TGTGCCAGCAGTGAAGCAGGTCGGCGTATCACTGAAGCTTTCTTT.

The chain has TRBV18 and TRBJ1-2; the D gene is possibly TRBD1 (6 bases). The length of the CDR3 is 13 residues. Germline assignment: CDR1 KGHSH and CDR2 LQKENI. The V and J ends lost 6 bases and 6 bases respectively, with 14 bases between them. This CDR3 is CASSQQGEDGYTF. In DNA, the CDR3 is TGTGCCAGCTCCCAACAGGGTGAGGATGGCTACACCTTC.

The rearrangement links TRBV18 to TRBJ1-5, with a tentative D call TRBD1 (5 bases). The V end was cut by 3 bases, the J end by 5 bases, with 5 bases between. CDR1 KGHSH and CDR2 LQKENI come from the germline V gene. This CDR3 comprises 12 residues. CDR3 bases: TGTGCCAGCTCACCGGGGGATCAGCCCCAGCATTTT. This sequence encodes CASSPGDQPQHF.

The rearrangement joins TRBV6-6 to TRBJ2-7, with 8 nucleotides matching TRBD1. Trimming removed 6 bases from V and 0 bases from J; junction bases left unmatched: 4. This CDR3 spans 14 amino acids. The germline gives CDR1 MNHNY, CDR2 SVGAGI (reference sequence). The CDR3 DNA reads TGTGCCAGCAGCCCTGGACAGGGCTCCTACGAGCAGTACTTC. This sequence encodes CASSPGQGSYEQYF.

The V and J genes are TRBV11-3 and TRBJ2-1; D perhaps matches TRBD2 (6 bases). This CDR3 has 14 amino acids. Germline V CDR1 and CDR2: SGHNT, YENEEA. V was cut by 3 bases and J by 8 bases, with 14 bases left in between. CDR3 protein: CASSFAGKIYEQFF. The CDR3 DNA sequence: TGTGCCAGCAGCTTTGCGGGGAAGATCTATGAGCAGTTCTTC.

This chain uses TRBV6-1 with TRBJ2-7, with 12 bases aligning to TRBD1. Trimming at V came to 0 bases and at J to 5 bases, leaving 5 bases not matched to a gene. CDR3 length: 16 amino acids. Germline CDR1 and CDR2: MNHNS and SASEGT. CDR3 protein: CASSEAAGTGGDEQYF. CDR3 nucleotides: TGTGCCAGCAGTGAAGCAGCCGGGACAGGGGGCGACGAGCAGTACTTC.

This chain uses TRBV5-1 with TRBJ2-7; TRBD1 might be the D (5 bases). Looked up from germline, CDR1 is SGHRS and CDR2 is YFSETQ. This CDR3 contains 14 residues. The V gene lost 3 bases and the J gene lost 0 bases, with 10 bases spanning the gap. This CDR3 is CASSSTDSSYEQYF. The DNA for the CDR3 is TGCGCCAGCAGCTCCACCGACAGCTCCTACGAGCAGTACTTC.

The chain links TRBV6-1 to TRBJ1-3; 7 bases line up with TRBD1. From germline, CDR1 is MNHNS and CDR2 SASEGT. The CDR3 totals 15 residues. Trimming at V came to 2 bases and at J to 3 bases, leaving 4 bases not matched to a gene. The CDR3 here is CASSEIQGIGNTIYF. The CDR3 DNA reads as TGTGCCAGCAGTGAAATACAGGGGATTGGAAACACCATATATTTT.

J is TRBJ2-7 and V is TRBV6-5, with D maybe TRBD2 (6 bases). From germline, CDR1 is MNHEY and CDR2 SVGAGI. Trimming removed 10 bases at V and 3 bases at J, with 16 bases between. CDR3 length: 13 amino acids. CDR3 DNA sequence: TGTGCCACCAGGAAGATCGGGGGCTACGAGCAGTACTTC. This translates into CATRKIGGYEQYF.

The chain carries TRBV7-2 and TRBJ2-7; tentative D call: TRBD1 (5 bases). The V gene's germline CDR1 is SGHTA and CDR2 FQGNSA. V was clipped by 4 bases and J by 6 bases, with 10 bases between them. The length of the CDR3 is 12 residues. CDR3 region: CASSSQGTEQYF. CDR3 DNA: TGTGCCAGCAGCTCGCAGGGTACCGAGCAGTACTTC.

The rearrangement uses TRBV10-3 and TRBJ2-3; TRBD2 matches at 8 bases. This CDR3 spans 16 amino acids. The junction had 8 bases not matched to a gene; V was cut back by 6 bases and J by 0 bases. The germline V gene has CDR1 ENHRY and CDR2 SYGVKD. As DNA, the CDR3 is TGTGCCATCAGCCCTCCCGGGGGGGGGAGCACAGATACGCAGTATTTT. Translating it yields CAISPPGGGSTDTQYF.

The chain employs TRBV7-8 and TRBJ2-2, with D tentatively TRBD1 (6 bases). The CDR3 is made up of 18 amino acids. Trimming took off 6 bases at V and 0 bases at J, with 20 bases between the two ends. The V gene's germline CDR1 is SGHVS and CDR2 FQNEAQ. The DNA of the CDR3 is TGTGCCAGCAGGAAACGAACTACAGGGAATTCGAACACCGGGGAGCTGTTTTTT. It specifies CASRKRTTGNSNTGELFF.

The chain has TRBV19 and TRBJ1-2; TRBD1 is a possible D gene (6 bases). The CDR3 consists of 15 residues. Germline-derived CDR1 and CDR2 are LNHDA and SQIVND (reference sequence). Trimming removed 6 bases at V and 2 bases at J, with 16 bases between. CDR3 sequence: CASSDWGLANYGYTF. CDR3 bases: TGTGCCAGTAGCGATTGGGGGCTCGCAAACTATGGCTACACCTTC. The entire variable domain, with the rest obtained from reference TRBV19 and TRBJ1-2, is as follows: DGGITQSPKYLFRKEGQNVTLSCEQNLNHDAMYWYRQDPGQGLRLIYYSQIVNDFQKGDIAEGYSVSREKKESFPLTVTSAQKNPTAFYLCASSDWGLANYGYTFGSGTRLTVV.

V gene TRBV9 combines with J gene TRBJ2-5, with 9 nucleotides matching TRBD2. With V trimmed by 0 bases and J by 1 base, 7 bases remained unmatched. The CDR3 sequence is 17 residues long. Germline CDR1 reads SGDLS; CDR2 reads YYNGEE. The CDR3 nucleotides are TGTGCCAGCAGCGTAGGGGGTAGCGGGAGAGCCCAAGAGACCCAGTACTTC. Translated: CASSVGGSGRAQETQYF.

This sequence joins TRBV5-1 and TRBJ1-3; D is ambiguous. Trimming pared 5 bases from V and 3 bases from J, leaving 15 bases between. The CDR3 loop spans 15 amino acids. Germline V CDR1 and CDR2: SGHRS, YFSETQ. In DNA, the CDR3 is TGCGCCAGCAGTCCTCTGGGTAGTAGTGGAAACACCATATATTTT. Translated: CASSPLGSSGNTIYF.

J is TRBJ2-5 and V is TRBV5-5; the match to TRBD1 covers 9 bases. Germline V gene sequence: CDR1 SGHKS, CDR2 YYEKEE (reference sequence). The CDR3 is 13 residues long. J was trimmed by 9 bases and V by 5 bases; bases with no gene match: 8. In DNA, the CDR3 is TGTGCCAGCAGTCGGGACAGGGAGGGCGCCCAGTACTTC. Its protein product is CASSRDREGAQYF.

The J gene is TRBJ2-3, the V gene TRBV3-1 (or the pseudogene TRBV3-2); D gene ambiguous. This CDR3 region has 8 residues. The germline gives CDR1 LGHDT, CDR2 YNNKEL (reference sequence). The CDR3 protein is CAKDTQYF. The CDR3 DNA reads as TGTGCAAAAGATACGCAGTATTTT.

V gene TRBV7-3 combines with J gene TRBJ1-1; no firm D call. The CDR3 runs to 14 residues. Germline V CDR1 and CDR2: SGHTA, FQGTGA. The V gene lost 3 bases and the J gene lost 3 bases, with 11 bases spanning the gap. CDR3 sequence: CASSFRGPDTEAFF. In nucleotides, the CDR3 is TGTGCCAGCAGCTTTCGAGGGCCCGACACTGAAGCTTTCTTT.

The chain uses TRBV5-1 and TRBJ1-2, with D perhaps TRBD1 (5 bases). The CDR3 length is 16 residues. Trimming removed 0 bases from V and 0 bases from J, with 12 bases in between. Germline V gene sequence: CDR1 SGHRS, CDR2 YFSETQ. The CDR3 DNA sequence: TGCGCCAGCAGCTTGGAGGGGCAGGGCGCTAACTATGGCTACACCTTC. This sequence encodes CASSLEGQGANYGYTF. Full variable domain (outside the CDR3, taken from reference TRBV5-1 and TRBJ1-2): KAGVTQTPRYLIKTRGQQVTLSCSPISGHRSVSWYQQTPGQGLQFLFEYFSETQRNKGNFPGRFSGRQFSNSRSEMNVSTLELGDSALYLCASSLEGQGANYGYTFGSGTRLTVV.

V and J are TRBV6-5 and TRBJ2-6; D is unclear. The V gene lost 7 bases and the J gene lost 0 bases, with 7 bases spanning the gap. The CDR3 is 14 residues long. Germline loops: CDR1 MNHEY, CDR2 SVGAGI. This CDR3 is CASTGYSGANVLTF. CDR3 coding DNA: TGTGCCAGCACCGGATACTCTGGGGCCAACGTCCTGACTTTC.

This clone was detected a few times. The V call is TRBV28, the J call TRBJ1-3; tentatively, D is TRBD1 (5 bases). The CDR3 length is 16 residues. V lost 0 bases, J lost 2 bases, and 11 bases lay in between. Per germline, CDR1 MDHEN and CDR2 SYDVKM. The CDR3 loop reads CASSLWQGSAGNTIYF. CDR3 coding DNA: TGTGCCAGCAGTTTATGGCAGGGTTCTGCTGGAAACACCATATATTTT.

The sample holds a few counts of this clone. The chain employs TRBV30 and TRBJ1-4; the D gene is possibly TRBD1 (5 bases). The CDR3 runs 14 residues. V was trimmed by 4 bases and J by 5 bases, leaving 14 bases between them. Germline values: CDR1 GTSNPN, CDR2 SVGIG (reference sequence). As DNA, the CDR3 is TGTGCCTGGACCATTTCCTGGGGCAATGAAAAACTGTTTTTT. It codes for CAWTISWGNEKLFF.

This chain joins TRBV7-9 and TRBJ1-2; TRBD1 agrees at 7 bases. Germline loops: CDR1 SEHNR, CDR2 FQNEAQ (reference sequence). CDR3 size: 13 residues. The V segment lost 8 bases and the J segment 6 bases; nucleotides outside the gene matches: 9. The CDR3 reads CASGIQGWDGYTF. CDR3 DNA sequence: TGTGCCAGCGGCATACAGGGGTGGGATGGCTACACCTTC.

V and J are TRBV9 and TRBJ2-3; 9 bases align to TRBD1. CDR1 is SGDLS, CDR2 YYNGEE, per germline. CDR3 length equals 16 residues. V was pared by 3 bases and J by 3 bases, with 8 bases of the junction left unmatched. CDR3 region: CASSGGTGWVTDTQYF. CDR3 nucleotides: TGTGCCAGCAGCGGTGGGACAGGGTGGGTTACAGATACGCAGTATTTT.

This clone has just a few counts. The chain carries TRBV3-1 (or the pseudogene TRBV3-2) and TRBJ2-3; TRBD2 agrees at 8 bases. The germline V gene encodes CDR1 LGHDT and CDR2 YNNKEL (reference sequence). The CDR3 contains 16 residues. V dropped 3 bases and J dropped 2; count of bases not matched to a gene: 7. CDR3 region: CASSQSASGYTDTQYF. The DNA for the CDR3 is TGTGCCAGCAGCCAGAGCGCTAGCGGGTACACAGATACGCAGTATTTT.

This clone appeared a few times. The genes are TRBV2 and TRBJ2-7; TRBD1 matches at 8 bases. V dropped 9 bases and J dropped 0; count of bases not matched to a gene: 10. The CDR3 consists of 15 residues. Germline V CDR1 and CDR2: SNHLY, FYNNEI. The CDR3 DNA reads as TGTGCCAGTTATACCGGGACAGGAATCTCCTACGAGCAGTACTTC. The encoded protein is CASYTGTGISYEQYF.

The chain combines TRBV12-3 or TRBV12-4 with TRBJ2-5; D remains unclear. The CDR3 has 12 amino acids. V dropped 6 bases and J dropped 2 bases, with 7 bases sitting between them. The DNA of the CDR3 is TGTGCCAGCAGCTCTACACAAGAGACCCAGTACTTC. Translation: CASSSTQETQYF.